This paragraph covers one T cell receptor beta chain sequence. Its antigen is not known. The sample is drawn from a study of regulatory T cells in long-lasting Graves disease. Study results and limitations: Limited sample numbers may have lowered accuracy.

The time point denotes: persistent/refractory GD, antithyroid drugs over 5 years with positive TRAb. Extracted RNA from PBMCs served as the source of the TCR library. CDR1 and CDR2 from the germline V gene are SGHTA and FQGNSA. V was clipped by 5 bases and J by 2 bases, with 11 bases between them. This CDR3 has 14 amino acids. Building the TCR beta libraries relied on iRepertoire HTBI primers, and CDR3 regions underwent Arm-PCR. TCRdb independently ran MiXCR on the multiplex PCR reads; one entry per CDR3 protein. The sample lists around 460,000 distinct CDR3 sequences, 22% occurring once. The chain has TRBV7-2 and TRBJ2-3; D remains unclear. The TCR originated in a female donor with Graves disease. The sample was peripheral blood mononuclear cells (PBMCs), taken when the disease was refractory, from a patient treated with antithyroid drugs. The CDR3 region is CASSTRLITDTQYF. Written as DNA, the CDR3 is TGTGCCAGCAGCACCCGACTTATCACAGATACGCAGTATTTT.